Below, one T cell receptor beta chain is given with its context. Its antigen is unidentified. The data originate from a study of cytomegalovirus exposure and HLA in healthy donors. Those who donated were healthy bone marrow donors. Study results and limitations: In a later analysis, productive TCRs from donors in an Asian-associated ancestry cluster reportedly carried fewer N-insertions than the cohort mean. Immune exposure information comprised only CMV serostatus. V- and J-gene trimming of TCR beta was linked (in a later analysis) to a missense DCLRE1C variant.

The PCR made use of 60 Vbeta and 13 Jbeta primers. Sequencing used immunoSEQ multiplex PCR; TCRdb keeps in-frame clones, though not all of them. The sample records 200,000 to 300,000 clones, around 80% being singletons. The clonotype was recovered from a boy aged 5-17 years in good health and CMV-seronegative. Sequenced: PBMCs.

CDR3 in DNA: TGTGCCAGCTCACCATCGGGAGTGGGTAGAGATACGCAGTATTTT. Translating gives CASSPSGVGRDTQYF. The V gene is TRBV18, the J gene TRBJ2-3; D may be TRBD2 (6 bases). CDR1 KGHSH and CDR2 LQKENI come from the germline V gene. The CDR3 runs 15 residues. V was shortened by 2 bases and J by 5 bases, with 14 bases between the two germline ends. Based on the CDR3 plus reference TRBV18 and TRBJ2-3, the full variable domain is NAGVMQNPRHLVRRRGQEARLRCSPMKGHSHVYWYRQLPEEGLKFMVYLQKENIIDESGMPKERFSAEFPKEGPSILRIQQVVRGDSAAYFCASSPSGVGRDTQYFGPGTRLTVL.